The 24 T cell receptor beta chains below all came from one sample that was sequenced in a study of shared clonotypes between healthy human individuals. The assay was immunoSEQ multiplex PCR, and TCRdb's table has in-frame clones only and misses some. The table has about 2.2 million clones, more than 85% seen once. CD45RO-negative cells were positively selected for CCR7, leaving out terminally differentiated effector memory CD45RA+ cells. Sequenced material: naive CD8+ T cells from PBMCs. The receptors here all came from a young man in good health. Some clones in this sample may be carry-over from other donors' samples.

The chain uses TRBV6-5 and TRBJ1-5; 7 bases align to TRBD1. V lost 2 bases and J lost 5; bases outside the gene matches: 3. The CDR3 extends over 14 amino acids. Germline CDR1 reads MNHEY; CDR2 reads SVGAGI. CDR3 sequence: CASSYSTGDQPQHF. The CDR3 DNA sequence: TGTGCCAGCAGTTACAGTACAGGGGATCAGCCCCAGCATTTT.

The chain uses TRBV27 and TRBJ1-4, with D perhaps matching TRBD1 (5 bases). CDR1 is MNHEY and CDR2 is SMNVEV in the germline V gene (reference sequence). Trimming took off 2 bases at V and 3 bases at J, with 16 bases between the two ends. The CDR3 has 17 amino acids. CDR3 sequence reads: CASSLQGELVSNEKLFF. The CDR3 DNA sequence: TGTGCCAGCAGTTTACAGGGAGAGTTAGTATCTAATGAAAAACTGTTTTTT.

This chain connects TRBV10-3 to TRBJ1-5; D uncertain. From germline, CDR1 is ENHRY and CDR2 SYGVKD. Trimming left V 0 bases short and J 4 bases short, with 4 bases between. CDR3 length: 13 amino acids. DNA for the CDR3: TGTGCCATCAGTGAGTCGCAGAATCAGCCCCAGCATTTT. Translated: CAISESQNQPQHF.

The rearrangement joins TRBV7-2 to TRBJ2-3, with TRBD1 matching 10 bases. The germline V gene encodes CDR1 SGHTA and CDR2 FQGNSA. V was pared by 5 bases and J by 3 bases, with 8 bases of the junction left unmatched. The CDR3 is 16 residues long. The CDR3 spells CASSGLRDRGTDTQYF. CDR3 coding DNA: TGTGCCAGCAGCGGACTCCGGGACAGGGGAACAGATACGCAGTATTTT.

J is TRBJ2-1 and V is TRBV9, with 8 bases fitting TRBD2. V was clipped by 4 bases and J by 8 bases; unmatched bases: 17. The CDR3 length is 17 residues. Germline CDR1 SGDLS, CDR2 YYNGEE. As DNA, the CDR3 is TGTGCCAGCAGCTTTTCCCGGGAAGCGGGAGCTAAGGATGAGCAGTTCTTC. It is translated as CASSFSREAGAKDEQFF.

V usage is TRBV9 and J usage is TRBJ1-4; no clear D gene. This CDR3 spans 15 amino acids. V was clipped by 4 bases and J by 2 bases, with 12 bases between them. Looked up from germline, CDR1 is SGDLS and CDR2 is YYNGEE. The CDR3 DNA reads TGTGCCAGCAGCCCAACCCGGCTGACTAATGAAAAACTGTTTTTT. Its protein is CASSPTRLTNEKLFF.

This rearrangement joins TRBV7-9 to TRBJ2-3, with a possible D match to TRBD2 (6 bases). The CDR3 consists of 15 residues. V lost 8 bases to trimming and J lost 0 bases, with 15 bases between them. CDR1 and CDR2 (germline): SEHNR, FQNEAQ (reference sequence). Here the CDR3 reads CASPSSGKSTDTQYF. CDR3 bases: TGTGCCAGCCCAAGTAGCGGAAAGAGCACAGATACGCAGTATTTT.

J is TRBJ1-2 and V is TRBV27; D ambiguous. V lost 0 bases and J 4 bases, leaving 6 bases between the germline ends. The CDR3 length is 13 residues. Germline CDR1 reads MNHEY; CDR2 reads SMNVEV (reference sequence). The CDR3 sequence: CASSLSALYGYTF. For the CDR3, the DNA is TGTGCCAGCAGTTTATCGGCCCTCTATGGCTACACCTTC.

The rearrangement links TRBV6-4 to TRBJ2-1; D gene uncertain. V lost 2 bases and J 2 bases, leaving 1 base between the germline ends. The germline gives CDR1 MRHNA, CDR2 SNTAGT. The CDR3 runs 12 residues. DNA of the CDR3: TGTGCCAGCAGTGACGCCTACAATGAGCAGTTCTTC. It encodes CASSDAYNEQFF.

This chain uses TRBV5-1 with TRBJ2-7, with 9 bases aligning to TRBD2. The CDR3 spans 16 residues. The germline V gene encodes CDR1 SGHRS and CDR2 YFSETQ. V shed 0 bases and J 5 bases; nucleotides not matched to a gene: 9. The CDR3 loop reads CASSLVRREGLNEQYF. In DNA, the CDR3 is TGCGCCAGCAGCTTGGTACGGCGGGAGGGCCTAAACGAGCAGTACTTC.

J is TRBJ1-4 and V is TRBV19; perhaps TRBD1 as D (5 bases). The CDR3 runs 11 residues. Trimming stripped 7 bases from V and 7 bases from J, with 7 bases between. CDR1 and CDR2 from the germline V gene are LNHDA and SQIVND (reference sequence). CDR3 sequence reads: CASKGPEKLFF. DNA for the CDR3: TGTGCCAGTAAGGGACCTGAAAAACTGTTTTTT.

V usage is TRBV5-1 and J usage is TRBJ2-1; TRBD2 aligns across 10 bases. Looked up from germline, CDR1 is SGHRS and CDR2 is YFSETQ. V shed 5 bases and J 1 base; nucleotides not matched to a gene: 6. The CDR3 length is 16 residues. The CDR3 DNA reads TGCGCCAGCAGGGACACTAGCGGGATATCCTACAATGAGCAGTTCTTC. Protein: CASRDTSGISYNEQFF. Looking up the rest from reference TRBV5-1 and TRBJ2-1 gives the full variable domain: KAGVTQTPRYLIKTRGQQVTLSCSPISGHRSVSWYQQTPGQGLQFLFEYFSETQRNKGNFPGRFSGRQFSNSRSEMNVSTLELGDSALYLCASRDTSGISYNEQFFGPGTRLTVL.

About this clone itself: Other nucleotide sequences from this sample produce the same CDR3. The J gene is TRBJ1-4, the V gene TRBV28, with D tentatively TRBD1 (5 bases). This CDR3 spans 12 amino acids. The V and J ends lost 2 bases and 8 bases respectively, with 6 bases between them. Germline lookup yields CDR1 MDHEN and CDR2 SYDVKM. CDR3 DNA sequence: TGTGCCAGCAGTTTAGGGGGGGAAAAACTGTTTTTT. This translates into CASSLGGEKLFF.

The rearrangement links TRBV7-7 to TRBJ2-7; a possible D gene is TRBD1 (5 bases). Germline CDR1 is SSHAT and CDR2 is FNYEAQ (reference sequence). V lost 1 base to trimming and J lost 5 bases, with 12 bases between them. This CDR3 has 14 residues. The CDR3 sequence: CASSLGQGSHEQYF. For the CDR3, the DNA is TGTGCCAGCAGCTTAGGCCAGGGAAGCCACGAGCAGTACTTC.

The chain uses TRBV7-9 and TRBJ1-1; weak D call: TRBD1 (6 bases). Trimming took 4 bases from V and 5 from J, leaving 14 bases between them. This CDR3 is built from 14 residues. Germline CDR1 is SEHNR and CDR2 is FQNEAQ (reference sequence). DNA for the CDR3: TGTGCCAGCAGCTACGACAGGCTTTTAACTGAAGCTTTCTTT. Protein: CASSYDRLLTEAFF.

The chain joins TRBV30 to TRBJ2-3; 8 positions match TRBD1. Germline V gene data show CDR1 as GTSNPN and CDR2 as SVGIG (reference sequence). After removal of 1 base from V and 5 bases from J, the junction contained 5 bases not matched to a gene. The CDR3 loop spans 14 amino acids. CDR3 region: CAWSDKDRGDTQYF. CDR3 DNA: TGTGCCTGGAGTGACAAAGACAGGGGAGATACGCAGTATTTT.

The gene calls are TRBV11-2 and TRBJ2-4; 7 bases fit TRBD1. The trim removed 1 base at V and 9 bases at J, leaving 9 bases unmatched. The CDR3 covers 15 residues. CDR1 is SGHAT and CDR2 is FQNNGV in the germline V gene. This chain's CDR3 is CASSLVGTDYTIQYF. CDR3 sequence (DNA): TGTGCCAGCAGCTTAGTCGGGACAGACTACACCATTCAGTACTTC.

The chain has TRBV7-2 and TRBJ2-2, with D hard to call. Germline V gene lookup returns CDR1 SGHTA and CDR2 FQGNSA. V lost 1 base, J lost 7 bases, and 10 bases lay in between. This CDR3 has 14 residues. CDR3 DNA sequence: TGTGCCAGCAGCTTAGATTTCCGCTACGGGGAGCTGTTTTTT. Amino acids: CASSLDFRYGELFF.

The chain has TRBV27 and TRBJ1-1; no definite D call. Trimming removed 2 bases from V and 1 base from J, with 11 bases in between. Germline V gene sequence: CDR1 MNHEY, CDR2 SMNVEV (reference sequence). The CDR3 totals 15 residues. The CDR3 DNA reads TGTGCCAGCAGTTTACTTTGGGAGGCGAACACTGAAGCTTTCTTT. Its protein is CASSLLWEANTEAFF.

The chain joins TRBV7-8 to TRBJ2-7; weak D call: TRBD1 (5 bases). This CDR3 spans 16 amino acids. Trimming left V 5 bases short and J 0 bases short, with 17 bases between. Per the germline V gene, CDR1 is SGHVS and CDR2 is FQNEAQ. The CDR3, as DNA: TGTGCCAGCAGCACGATTAGGGGATCGGGCTCCTACGAGCAGTACTTC. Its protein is CASSTIRGSGSYEQYF.

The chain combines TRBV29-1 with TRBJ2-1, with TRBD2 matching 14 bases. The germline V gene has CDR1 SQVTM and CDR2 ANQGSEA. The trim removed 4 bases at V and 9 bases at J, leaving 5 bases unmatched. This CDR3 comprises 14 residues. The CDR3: CSVVRGLAGVEQFF. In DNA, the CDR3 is TGCAGCGTTGTAAGGGGACTAGCGGGAGTTGAGCAGTTCTTC.

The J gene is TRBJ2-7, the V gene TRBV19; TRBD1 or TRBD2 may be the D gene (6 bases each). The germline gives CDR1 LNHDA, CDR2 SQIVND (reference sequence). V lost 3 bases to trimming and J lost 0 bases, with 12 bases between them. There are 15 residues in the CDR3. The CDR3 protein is CASSIWGASSYEQYF. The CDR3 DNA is TGTGCCAGTAGTATCTGGGGGGCTAGCTCCTACGAGCAGTACTTC.

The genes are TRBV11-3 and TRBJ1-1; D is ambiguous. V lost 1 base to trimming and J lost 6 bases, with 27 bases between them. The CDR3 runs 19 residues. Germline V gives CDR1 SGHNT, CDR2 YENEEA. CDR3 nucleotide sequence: TGTGCCAGCAGCTTAGGGGCGACCCCAATCCCCCGCGGCGGCGCTGAAGCTTTCTTT. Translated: CASSLGATPIPRGGAEAFF.

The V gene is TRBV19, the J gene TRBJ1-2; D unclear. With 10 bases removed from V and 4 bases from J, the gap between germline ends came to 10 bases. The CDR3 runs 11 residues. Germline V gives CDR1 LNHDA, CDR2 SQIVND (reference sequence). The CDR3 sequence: CATRVGYGYTF. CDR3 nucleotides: TGTGCCACGAGGGTGGGCTATGGCTACACCTTC.